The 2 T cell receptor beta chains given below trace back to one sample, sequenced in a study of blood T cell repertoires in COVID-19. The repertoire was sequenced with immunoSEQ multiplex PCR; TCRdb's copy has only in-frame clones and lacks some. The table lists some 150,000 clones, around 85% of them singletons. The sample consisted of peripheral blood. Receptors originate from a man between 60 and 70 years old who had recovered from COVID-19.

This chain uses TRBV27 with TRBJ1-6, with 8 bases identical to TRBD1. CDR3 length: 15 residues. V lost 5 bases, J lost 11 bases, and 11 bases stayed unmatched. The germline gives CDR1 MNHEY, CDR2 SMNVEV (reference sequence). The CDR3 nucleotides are TGTGCCAGCAGTCCCCGACAGGGGCCCGTAACACCCCTCCACTTT. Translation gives CASSPRQGPVTPLHF.

CDR3 in amino acids: CASSVAIGTGGGYTF. Here the CDR3 DNA reads TGTGCCAGCAGCGTAGCTATCGGGACAGGGGGTGGCTACACCTTC. The V and J genes are TRBV9 and TRBJ1-2, with 11 bases matching TRBD1. This CDR3 has 15 residues. Germline trimming cut 0 bases from V and 7 bases from J; bases unmatched to any gene: 5. Germline V lookup: CDR1 SGDLS, CDR2 YYNGEE.